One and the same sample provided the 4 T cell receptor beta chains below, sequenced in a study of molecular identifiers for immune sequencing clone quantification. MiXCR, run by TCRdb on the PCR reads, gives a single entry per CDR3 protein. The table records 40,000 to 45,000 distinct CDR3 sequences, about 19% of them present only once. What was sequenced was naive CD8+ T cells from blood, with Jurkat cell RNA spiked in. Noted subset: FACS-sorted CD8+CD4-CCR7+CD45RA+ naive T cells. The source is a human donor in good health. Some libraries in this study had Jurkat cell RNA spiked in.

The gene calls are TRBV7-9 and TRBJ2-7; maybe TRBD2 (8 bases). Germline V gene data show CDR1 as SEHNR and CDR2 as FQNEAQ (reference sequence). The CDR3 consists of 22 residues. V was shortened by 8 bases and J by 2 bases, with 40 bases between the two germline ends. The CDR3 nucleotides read TGTGCCAGCTCCTCGAGGACAGGCTTTATTACTAGCGGAACACCCGGAACCTACGAGCAGTACTTC. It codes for CASSSRTGFITSGTPGTYEQYF.

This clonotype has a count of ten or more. CDR3 nucleotide sequence: TGTGCCAGCAGCCAAACTGAGCGGGAGCCTCCTGCTACGCAGTATTTT. Its protein is CASSQTEREPPATQYF. This rearrangement joins TRBV3-2 to TRBJ2-3; whether TRBD2, the table's D call, matches the DNA was not checked. TRBV3-2 is classified as a pseudogene. This CDR3 is 16 amino acids long.

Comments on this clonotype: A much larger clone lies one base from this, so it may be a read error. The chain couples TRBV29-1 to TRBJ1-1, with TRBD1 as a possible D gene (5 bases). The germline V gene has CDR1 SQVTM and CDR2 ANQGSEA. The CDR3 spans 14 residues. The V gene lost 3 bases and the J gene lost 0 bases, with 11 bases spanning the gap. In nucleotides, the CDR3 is TGCAGCGTTGAGTGGGGCAGTATGAACACTGAAGCTTTCTTT. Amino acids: CSVEWGSMNTEAFF.

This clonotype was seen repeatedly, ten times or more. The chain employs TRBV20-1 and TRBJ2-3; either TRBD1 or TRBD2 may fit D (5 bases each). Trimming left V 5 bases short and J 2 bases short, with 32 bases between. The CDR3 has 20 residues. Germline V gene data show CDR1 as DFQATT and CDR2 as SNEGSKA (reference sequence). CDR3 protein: CSAEEGPGAATTIITDTQYF. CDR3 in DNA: TGCAGTGCTGAAGAGGGGCCCGGCGCAGCCACGACGATAATCACAGATACGCAGTATTTT.